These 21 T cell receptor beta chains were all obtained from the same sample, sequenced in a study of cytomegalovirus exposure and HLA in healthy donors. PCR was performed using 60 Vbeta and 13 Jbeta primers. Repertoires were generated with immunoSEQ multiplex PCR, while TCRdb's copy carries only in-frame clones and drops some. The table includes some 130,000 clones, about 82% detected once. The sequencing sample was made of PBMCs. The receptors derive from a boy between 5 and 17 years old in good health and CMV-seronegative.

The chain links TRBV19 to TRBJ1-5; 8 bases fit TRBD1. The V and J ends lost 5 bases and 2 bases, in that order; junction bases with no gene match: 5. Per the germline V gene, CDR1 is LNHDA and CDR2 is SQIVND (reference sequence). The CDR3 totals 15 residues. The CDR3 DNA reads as TGTGCCAGTAGTCTCCCGGGACAGGGCAATCAGCCCCAGCATTTT. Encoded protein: CASSLPGQGNQPQHF.

CDR3 nucleotides: TGTGCCAGCAGTGAATACGGAGTCACCGGAGGGGAGCAGTACTTC. Amino acid sequence: CASSEYGVTGGEQYF. The chain joins TRBV6-1 to TRBJ2-7; D may be TRBD2 (6 bases). Trimming stripped 2 bases from V and 7 bases from J, with 18 bases between. The CDR3 length is 15 residues. The germline gives CDR1 MNHNS, CDR2 SASEGT.

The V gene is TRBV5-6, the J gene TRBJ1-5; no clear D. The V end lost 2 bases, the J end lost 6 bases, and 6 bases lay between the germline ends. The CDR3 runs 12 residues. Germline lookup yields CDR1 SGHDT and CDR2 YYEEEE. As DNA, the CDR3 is TGTGCCAGCAGCTTTTCCGGTCAGCCCCAGCATTTT. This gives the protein CASSFSGQPQHF.

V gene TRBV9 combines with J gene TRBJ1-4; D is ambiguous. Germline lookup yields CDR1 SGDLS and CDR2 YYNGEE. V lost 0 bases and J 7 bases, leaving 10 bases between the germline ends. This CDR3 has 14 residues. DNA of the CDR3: TGTGCCAGCAGCGTAGCGAACGGGTTTGAAAAACTGTTTTTT. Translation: CASSVANGFEKLFF.

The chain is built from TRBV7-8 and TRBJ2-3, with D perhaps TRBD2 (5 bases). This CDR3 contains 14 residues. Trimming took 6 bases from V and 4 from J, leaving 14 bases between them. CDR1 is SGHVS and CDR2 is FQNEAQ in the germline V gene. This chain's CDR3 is CASSSSRAADTQYF. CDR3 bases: TGTGCCAGCAGTTCCTCTCGAGCGGCAGATACGCAGTATTTT.

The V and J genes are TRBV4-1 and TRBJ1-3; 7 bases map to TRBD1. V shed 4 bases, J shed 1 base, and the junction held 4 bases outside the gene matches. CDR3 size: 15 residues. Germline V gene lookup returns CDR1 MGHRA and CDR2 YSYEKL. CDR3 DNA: TGCGCCAGCAGCCTAGCGACAGGGTCTGGAAACACCATATATTTT. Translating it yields CASSLATGSGNTIYF.

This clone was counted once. CDR3 amino acids: CASSLRGGRGETQYF. DNA of the CDR3: TGTGCCAGCAGCTTACGTGGGGGCCGAGGAGAGACCCAGTACTTC. The J gene is TRBJ2-5, the V gene TRBV7-2, with D tentatively TRBD1 (6 bases). V dropped 2 bases and J dropped 4 bases, with 14 bases sitting between them. CDR1 is SGHTA and CDR2 is FQGNSA in the germline V gene. This CDR3 contains 15 residues.

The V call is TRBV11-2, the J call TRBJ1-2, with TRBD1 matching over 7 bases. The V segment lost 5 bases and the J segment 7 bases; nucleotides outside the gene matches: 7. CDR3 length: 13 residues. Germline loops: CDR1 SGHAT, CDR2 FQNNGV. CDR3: CASSPDRASGYTF. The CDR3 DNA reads TGTGCCAGCAGCCCCGACAGGGCCTCTGGCTACACCTTC.

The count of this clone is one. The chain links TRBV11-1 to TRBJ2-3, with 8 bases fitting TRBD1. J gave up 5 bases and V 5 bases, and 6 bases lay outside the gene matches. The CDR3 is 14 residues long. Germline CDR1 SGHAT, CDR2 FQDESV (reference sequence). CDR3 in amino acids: CASSVDREVDTQYF. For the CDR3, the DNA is TGTGCCAGCAGCGTGGACAGGGAAGTAGATACGCAGTATTTT.

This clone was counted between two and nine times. CDR3 amino acids: CASSQGAGGFTEAFF. The CDR3 nucleotides read TGCGCCAGCAGCCAAGGGGCAGGGGGGTTCACTGAAGCTTTCTTT. The chain couples TRBV4-1 to TRBJ1-1, with TRBD1 matching 7 bases. The CDR3 is made up of 15 amino acids. J lost 4 bases, V lost 1 base, and 6 bases had no gene match. Germline V gene data show CDR1 as MGHRA and CDR2 as YSYEKL.

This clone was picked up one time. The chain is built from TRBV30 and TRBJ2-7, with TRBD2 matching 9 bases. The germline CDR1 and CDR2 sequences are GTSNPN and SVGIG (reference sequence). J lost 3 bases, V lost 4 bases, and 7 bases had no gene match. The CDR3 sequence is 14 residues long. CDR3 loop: CAWKGSGSFYEQYF. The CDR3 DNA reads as TGTGCCTGGAAAGGTAGCGGGAGTTTCTACGAGCAGTACTTC.

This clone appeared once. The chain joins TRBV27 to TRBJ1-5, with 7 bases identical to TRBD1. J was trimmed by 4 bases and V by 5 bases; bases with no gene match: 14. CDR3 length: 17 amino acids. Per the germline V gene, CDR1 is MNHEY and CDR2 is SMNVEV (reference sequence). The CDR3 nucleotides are TGTGCCAGCAGTCCCCATCCCGCCAGGGGGAAGAATCAGCCCCAGCATTTT. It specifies CASSPHPARGKNQPQHF.

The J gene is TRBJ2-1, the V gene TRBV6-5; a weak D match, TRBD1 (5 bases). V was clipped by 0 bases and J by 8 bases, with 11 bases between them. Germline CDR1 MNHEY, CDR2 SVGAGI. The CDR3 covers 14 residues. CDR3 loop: CASSYSNLGDEQFF. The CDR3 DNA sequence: TGTGCCAGCAGTTACTCGAATTTAGGGGATGAGCAGTTCTTC.

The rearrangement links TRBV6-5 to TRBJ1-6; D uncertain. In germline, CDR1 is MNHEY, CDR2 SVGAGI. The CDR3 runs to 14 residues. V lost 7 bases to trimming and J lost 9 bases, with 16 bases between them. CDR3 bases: TGTGCCAGCAAATATATAATCCTTAGTTCACCCCTCCACTTT. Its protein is CASKYIILSSPLHF.

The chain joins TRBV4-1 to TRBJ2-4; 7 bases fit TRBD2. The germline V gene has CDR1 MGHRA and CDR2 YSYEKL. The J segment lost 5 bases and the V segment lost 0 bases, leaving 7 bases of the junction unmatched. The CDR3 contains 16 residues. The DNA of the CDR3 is TGCGCCAGCAGCCAAGATGGGCGGGAGTCCGAAAACATTCAGTACTTC. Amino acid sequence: CASSQDGRESENIQYF.

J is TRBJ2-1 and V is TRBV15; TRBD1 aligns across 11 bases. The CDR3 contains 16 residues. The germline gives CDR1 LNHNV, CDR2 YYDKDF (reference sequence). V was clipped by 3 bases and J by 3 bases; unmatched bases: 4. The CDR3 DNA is TGTGCCACCAGCAGCGATGGGACAGGGGGCTACAATGAGCAGTTCTTC. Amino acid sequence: CATSSDGTGGYNEQFF.

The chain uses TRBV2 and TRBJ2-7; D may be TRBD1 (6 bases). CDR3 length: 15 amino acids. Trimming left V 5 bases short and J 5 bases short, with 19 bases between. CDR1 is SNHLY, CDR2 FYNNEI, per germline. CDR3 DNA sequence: TGTGCCAGCAGTCCTCCCCGGCGCTACAGGGACGAGCAGTACTTC. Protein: CASSPPRRYRDEQYF.

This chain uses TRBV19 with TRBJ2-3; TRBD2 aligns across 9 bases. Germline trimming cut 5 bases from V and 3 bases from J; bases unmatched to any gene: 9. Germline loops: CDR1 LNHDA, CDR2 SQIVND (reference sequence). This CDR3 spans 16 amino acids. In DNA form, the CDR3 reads TGTGCCAGTAGTCCCGGCGGGGGGGGCCGAACAGATACGCAGTATTTT. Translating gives CASSPGGGGRTDTQYF.

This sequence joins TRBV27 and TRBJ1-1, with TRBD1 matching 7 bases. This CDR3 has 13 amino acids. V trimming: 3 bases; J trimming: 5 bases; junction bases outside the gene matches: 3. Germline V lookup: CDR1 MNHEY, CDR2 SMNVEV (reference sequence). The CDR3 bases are TGTGCCAGCAGTTTGCAGGGGGAGACTGAAGCTTTCTTT. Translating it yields CASSLQGETEAFF.

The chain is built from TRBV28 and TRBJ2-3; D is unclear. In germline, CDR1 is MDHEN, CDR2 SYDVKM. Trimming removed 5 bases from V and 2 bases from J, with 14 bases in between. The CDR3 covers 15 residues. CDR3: CASSTTVSFTDTQYF. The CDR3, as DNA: TGTGCCAGCAGTACCACAGTCAGTTTCACAGATACGCAGTATTTT.

CDR3 residues: CASSARLAPASYEQYF. CDR3 nucleotide sequence: TGTGCCAGCAGTGCCAGACTAGCGCCCGCTTCCTACGAGCAGTACTTC. This rearrangement joins TRBV6-1 to TRBJ2-7; 8 nucleotides align to TRBD2. V lost 4 bases to trimming and J lost 1 base; unmatched junction nucleotides: 9. CDR1 and CDR2 (germline): MNHNS, SASEGT. This CDR3 region has 16 residues.